These 2 T cell receptor beta chains originate from one sample sequenced in a study of cytomegalovirus exposure and HLA in healthy donors. The primer mix had 60 Vbeta and 13 Jbeta primers. The protocol was immunoSEQ multiplex PCR, while the TCRdb copy is restricted to in-frame clones and leaves out a portion. The sample shows some 74,000 clones, around 80% of them seen only once. Sequencing was done on a sample of PBMCs. The origin of the receptors is a male donor in good health and CMV-seronegative.

This chain uses TRBV7-8 with TRBJ1-5; 7 bases line up with TRBD1. Germline V gene lookup returns CDR1 SGHVS and CDR2 FQNEAQ. The CDR3 is 14 amino acids. J was trimmed by 2 bases and V by 5 bases; bases with no gene match: 3. CDR3 loop: CASSHGQGNQPQHF. CDR3 DNA sequence: TGTGCCAGCAGCCACGGACAGGGCAATCAGCCCCAGCATTTT.

The chain carries TRBV4-3 and TRBJ1-5; no definite D call. V was shortened by 3 bases and J by 5 bases, with 8 bases between the two germline ends. Per the germline V gene, CDR1 is LGHNA and CDR2 is YSLEER. The CDR3 totals 13 residues. The CDR3 DNA reads as TGCGCCAGCAGCCAGAGCCCCTATCAGCCCCAGCATTTT. Amino acid sequence: CASSQSPYQPQHF.